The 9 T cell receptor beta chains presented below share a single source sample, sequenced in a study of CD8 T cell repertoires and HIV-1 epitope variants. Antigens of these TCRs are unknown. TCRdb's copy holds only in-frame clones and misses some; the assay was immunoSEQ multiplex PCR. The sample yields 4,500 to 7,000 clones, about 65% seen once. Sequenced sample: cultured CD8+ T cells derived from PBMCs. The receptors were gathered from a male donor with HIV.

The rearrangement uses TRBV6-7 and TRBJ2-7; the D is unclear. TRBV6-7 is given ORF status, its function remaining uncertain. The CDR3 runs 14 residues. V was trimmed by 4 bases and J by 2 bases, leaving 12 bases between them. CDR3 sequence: CASSSDVSAYEQYF. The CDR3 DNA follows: TGTGCCAGCAGTTCAGATGTCTCGGCCTACGAGCAGTACTTC.

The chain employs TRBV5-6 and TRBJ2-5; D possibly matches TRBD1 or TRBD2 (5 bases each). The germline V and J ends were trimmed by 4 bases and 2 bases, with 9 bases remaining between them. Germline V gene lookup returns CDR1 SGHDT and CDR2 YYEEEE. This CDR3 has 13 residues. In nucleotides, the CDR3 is TGTGCCAGCAGCCTCGGGGCGCAAGAGACCCAGTACTTC. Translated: CASSLGAQETQYF.

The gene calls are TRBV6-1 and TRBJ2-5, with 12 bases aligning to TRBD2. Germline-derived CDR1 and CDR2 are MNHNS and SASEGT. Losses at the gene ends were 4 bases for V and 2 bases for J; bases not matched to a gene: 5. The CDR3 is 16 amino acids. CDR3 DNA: TGTGCCAGCAGTGGACTAGCGGGGGACCTACAAGAGACCCAGTACTTC. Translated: CASSGLAGDLQETQYF.

This CDR3 reads CASSSAGIDQETQYF. CDR3 DNA sequence: TGTGCCAGCAGCTCCGCCGGGATAGATCAAGAGACCCAGTACTTC. J is TRBJ2-5 and V is TRBV9, with D possibly being TRBD2 (5 bases). Germline CDR1 is SGDLS and CDR2 is YYNGEE. V shed 4 bases and J shed 2 bases, with 15 bases lying between them. CDR3 size: 15 residues.

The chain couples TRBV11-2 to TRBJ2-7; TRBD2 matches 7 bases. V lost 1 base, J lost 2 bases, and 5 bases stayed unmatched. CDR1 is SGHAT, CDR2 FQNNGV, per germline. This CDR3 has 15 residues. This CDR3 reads CASSLVGRGTYEQYF. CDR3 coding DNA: TGTGCCAGCAGCTTAGTCGGGCGGGGGACCTACGAGCAGTACTTC.

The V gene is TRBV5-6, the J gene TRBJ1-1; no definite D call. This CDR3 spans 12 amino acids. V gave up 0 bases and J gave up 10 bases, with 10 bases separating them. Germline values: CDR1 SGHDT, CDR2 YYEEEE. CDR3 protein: CASSLGGGRAFF. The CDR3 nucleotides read TGTGCCAGCAGCTTGGGTGGAGGTAGAGCTTTCTTT.

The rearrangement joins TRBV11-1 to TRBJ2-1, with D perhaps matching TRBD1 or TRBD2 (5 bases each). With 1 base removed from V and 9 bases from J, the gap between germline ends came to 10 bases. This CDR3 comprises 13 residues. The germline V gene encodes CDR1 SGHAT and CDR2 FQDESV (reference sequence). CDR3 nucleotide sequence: TGTGCCAGCAGCTTAGGGGGCGGGCCTGAGCAGTTCTTC. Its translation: CASSLGGGPEQFF.

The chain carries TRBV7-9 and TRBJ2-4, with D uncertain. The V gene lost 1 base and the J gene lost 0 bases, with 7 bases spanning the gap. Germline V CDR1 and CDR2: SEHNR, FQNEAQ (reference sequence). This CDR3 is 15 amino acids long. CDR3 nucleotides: TGTGCCAGCAGCTTAGGGGGTTTAGCCAAAAACATTCAGTACTTC. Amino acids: CASSLGGLAKNIQYF.

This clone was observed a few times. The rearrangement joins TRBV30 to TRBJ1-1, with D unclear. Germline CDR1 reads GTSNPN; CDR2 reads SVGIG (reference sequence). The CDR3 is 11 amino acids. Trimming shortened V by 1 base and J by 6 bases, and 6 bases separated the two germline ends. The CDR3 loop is CAWSERPEAFF. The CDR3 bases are TGTGCCTGGAGTGAACGGCCTGAAGCTTTCTTT.